The 32 T cell receptor beta chains in this list originate from one sample, sequenced in a study of T-cell reconstitution after alpha-beta-depleted transplantation in children. It was with unique molecular identifiers that the TCRbeta library was prepared. TCRdb itself ran the PCR reads through MiXCR, one entry per CDR3 protein. This sample carries approximately 1,000,000 distinct CDR3 sequences, roughly 29% of them seen once, and the ten largest clones take about 28%. This material consisted of PBMCs, mostly from graft donor cells, taken 360 days after TCRalphabeta/CD19-depleted stem cell transplant. The receptors here all came from a boy in the first two years of life who had a stem cell transplant for SCID, so the T cells may come from the graft donor.

This chain links TRBV3-1 with TRBJ2-4; D remains ambiguous. The length of the CDR3 is 15 residues. The V gene's germline CDR1 is LGHDT and CDR2 YNNKEL (reference sequence). The germline V and J ends were trimmed by 11 bases and 3 bases, with 20 bases remaining between them. This CDR3 is CASESGVSGKNIQYF. The CDR3 region has the DNA TGTGCCTCCGAGAGTGGGGTCTCGGGCAAAAACATTCAGTACTTC.

The sample holds a few counts of this clonotype. This chain uses TRBV2 with TRBJ2-3; D gene ambiguous. V dropped 4 bases and J dropped 1 base, with 12 bases sitting between them. The CDR3 sequence is 15 residues long. CDR1 and CDR2 (germline): SNHLY, FYNNEI. CDR3 in amino acids: CASSGPGPGTDTQYF. CDR3 DNA: TGTGCCAGCAGTGGCCCTGGACCCGGCACAGATACGCAGTATTTT.

The sample holds a few counts of this clonotype. The genes are TRBV2 and TRBJ1-2; D gene unclear. The CDR3 is 17 amino acids. Between the trimmed V and J ends, which lost 7 bases and 1 base, there was a span of 22 bases. Germline-derived CDR1 and CDR2 are SNHLY and FYNNEI. CDR3 sequence (DNA): TGTGCCAGCAAAAATTCGGACCTCGAAGGGCTTAACTATGGCTACACCTTC. Translating it yields CASKNSDLEGLNYGYTF.

The rearrangement uses TRBV2 and TRBJ2-1; TRBD1 aligns across 10 bases. V dropped 2 bases and J dropped 0; count of bases not matched to a gene: 13. This CDR3 is 20 amino acids long. CDR1 is SNHLY and CDR2 is FYNNEI in the germline V gene. CDR3 DNA sequence: TGTGCCAGCAGTGAACACCCGGGACAGGGGCTGTCGGGCTCCTACAATGAGCAGTTCTTC. This translates into CASSEHPGQGLSGSYNEQFF. The full variable domain, rest sourced from reference TRBV2 and TRBJ2-1, is EPEVTQTPSHQVTQMGQEVILRCVPISNHLYFYWYRQILGQKVEFLVSFYNNEISEKSEIFDDQFSVERPDGSNFTLKIRSTKLEDSAMYFCASSEHPGQGLSGSYNEQFFGPGTRLTVL.

The chain has TRBV12-3 or TRBV12-4 and TRBJ2-3; D is unresolved. This CDR3 contains 12 residues. With 2 bases removed from V and 4 bases from J, the gap between germline ends came to 4 bases. The CDR3 protein is CASSLIADTQYF. As DNA, the CDR3 is TGTGCCAGCAGTTTAATTGCAGATACGCAGTATTTT.

The CDR3 loop is CASSLNQQPQHF. In DNA form, the CDR3 reads TGTGCCAGCAGCCTTAATCAACAGCCCCAGCATTTT. The gene calls are TRBV7-2 and TRBJ1-5; D not certain. Germline V gene lookup returns CDR1 SGHTA and CDR2 FQGNSA. V was shortened by 5 bases and J by 7 bases, with 9 bases between the two germline ends. The CDR3 has 12 residues.

The chain couples TRBV14 to TRBJ2-5; 15 positions match TRBD2. The germline CDR1 and CDR2 sequences are SGHDN and FVKESK. The CDR3 is 17 residues long. Trimming at V came to 4 bases and at J to 2 bases, leaving 5 bases not matched to a gene. CDR3 loop: CASSPGLAGGRQETQYF. The CDR3, as DNA: TGTGCCAGCAGCCCGGGACTAGCGGGGGGACGACAAGAGACCCAGTACTTC.

The chain joins TRBV12-3 or TRBV12-4 to TRBJ1-6; weak D call: TRBD1 (5 bases). This CDR3 comprises 13 residues. V was clipped by 6 bases and J by 7 bases, with 10 bases between them. In DNA, the CDR3 is TGTGCCAGCAGAAACGCAGGGAATTCACCCCTCCACTTT. Encoded protein: CASRNAGNSPLHF.

The chain couples TRBV24-1 to TRBJ2-5; 10 positions match TRBD1. The CDR3 loop spans 17 amino acids. The germline V gene encodes CDR1 KGHDR and CDR2 SFDVKD. Unmatched junction bases numbered 8, after V lost 2 bases and J lost 3 bases. Here the CDR3 reads CATSDWRGTGAEETQYF. As DNA, the CDR3 is TGTGCCACCAGTGATTGGCGTGGGACAGGGGCAGAAGAGACCCAGTACTTC.

This chain joins TRBV20-1 and TRBJ1-1; a possible D gene is TRBD1 (6 bases). Germline CDR1 and CDR2: DFQATT and SNEGSKA (reference sequence). The CDR3 is 16 amino acids. Trimming took off 6 bases at V and 1 base at J, with 21 bases between the two ends. The CDR3 nucleotides are TGCAGTGCCCTTAGACAGGTCTTACGGGGGAACACTGAAGCTTTCTTT. Its protein product is CSALRQVLRGNTEAFF.

CDR3 amino acids: CSAPTLNTEAFF. The DNA of the CDR3 is TGCAGTGCTCCGACTCTAAACACTGAAGCTTTCTTT. V usage is TRBV20-1 and J usage is TRBJ1-1; no clear D. V lost 5 bases and J 2 bases, leaving 9 bases between the germline ends. CDR3 length: 12 residues. Germline V gene lookup returns CDR1 DFQATT and CDR2 SNEGSKA (reference sequence).

This clonotype was picked up a small number of times. This chain joins TRBV24-1 and TRBJ2-3; 8 bases line up with TRBD1. V trimming: 9 bases; J trimming: 4 bases; junction bases outside the gene matches: 14. From germline, CDR1 is KGHDR and CDR2 SFDVKD. This CDR3 contains 16 residues. CDR3 sequence: CATLFQGTGGADTQYF. CDR3 in DNA: TGTGCCACCCTTTTTCAAGGGACAGGCGGCGCAGATACGCAGTATTTT.

The V call is TRBV5-1, the J call TRBJ2-3; D gene uncertain. The CDR3 sequence is 16 residues long. CDR1 SGHRS and CDR2 YFSETQ come from the germline V gene. The germline V and J ends were trimmed by 1 base and 0 bases, with 12 bases remaining between them. The CDR3 loop reads CASSLMGYGSTDTQYF. The CDR3 coding sequence is TGCGCCAGCAGCTTGATGGGGTATGGGAGCACAGATACGCAGTATTTT.

The chain joins TRBV10-1 to TRBJ2-7; 8 bases align to TRBD1. CDR1 WNHNN and CDR2 SYGVQD come from the germline V gene (reference sequence). The CDR3 extends over 15 amino acids. After removal of 3 bases from V and 3 bases from J, the junction contained 7 bases not matched to a gene. The CDR3 DNA follows: TGCGCCAGCAGTGAAGGGTCAGGGGGCATCTACGAGCAGTACTTC. This codes for CASSEGSGGIYEQYF.

This clonotype was recorded at least ten times. The chain recombines TRBV6-5 with TRBJ2-2; D is uncertain. Trimming shortened V by 4 bases and J by 1 base, and 10 bases separated the two germline ends. The CDR3 extends over 15 amino acids. Germline V lookup: CDR1 MNHEY, CDR2 SVGAGI. The CDR3 reads CASSFYGENTGELFF. The CDR3 DNA reads as TGTGCCAGCAGTTTCTATGGGGAGAACACCGGGGAGCTGTTTTTT.

This clonotype was seen a few times. The chain recombines TRBV6-6 with TRBJ2-7; D perhaps matches TRBD1 (6 bases). V lost 7 bases to trimming and J lost 2 bases, with 12 bases between them. Germline lookup yields CDR1 MNHNY and CDR2 SVGAGI (reference sequence). This CDR3 comprises 13 residues. The CDR3 bases are TGTGCCAGCAAGGTTCAGGGGACCTACGAGCAGTACTTC. This sequence encodes CASKVQGTYEQYF.

There are a few counts of this clonotype. The chain is built from TRBV10-3 and TRBJ2-7; 10 positions agree with TRBD2. The V gene end was trimmed by 8 bases and the J gene end by 7 bases; junction bases not matched to a gene: 8. CDR1 and CDR2 from the germline V gene are ENHRY and SYGVKD. The CDR3 is 13 residues long. The CDR3 DNA reads TGTGCCATCGGGACTAGCGTTTCTGGTGAGCAGTACTTC. Translation: CAIGTSVSGEQYF.

CDR3 coding DNA: TGTGCCAGCAGCGGGCAGGTCAACAATGAGCAGTTCTTC. Translated: CASSGQVNNEQFF. V and J are TRBV7-9 and TRBJ2-1; no clear D. Germline V gene data show CDR1 as SEHNR and CDR2 as FQNEAQ (reference sequence). This CDR3 contains 13 residues. V was trimmed by 5 bases and J by 5 bases, leaving 10 bases between them.

V usage is TRBV12-3 or TRBV12-4 and J usage is TRBJ2-7; perhaps TRBD2 as D (5 bases). The CDR3 runs 15 residues. Between the trimmed V and J ends, which lost 4 bases and 5 bases, there was a span of 18 bases. CDR3 sequence reads: CASSYFGSPAHEQYF. Written as DNA, the CDR3 is TGTGCCAGCAGTTATTTTGGGAGTCCGGCCCACGAGCAGTACTTC.

The genes are TRBV7-9 and TRBJ2-5; 8 bases are shared with TRBD1. The CDR3 sequence is 15 residues long. V was pared by 4 bases and J by 5 bases, with 9 bases of the junction left unmatched. CDR1 is SEHNR, CDR2 FQNEAQ, per germline (reference sequence). CDR3 in amino acids: CASSSRTGTVETQYF. The CDR3 nucleotides read TGTGCCAGCAGCTCCCGGACAGGGACCGTGGAGACCCAGTACTTC.

This clonotype was picked up a small number of times. The chain is built from TRBV7-8 and TRBJ2-1; D is uncertain. This CDR3 has 15 residues. Trimming cost V 3 bases and J 2 bases, with 11 bases left between them. In germline, CDR1 is SGHVS, CDR2 FQNEAQ. The CDR3 reads CASSLRNGPYNEQFF. The DNA of the CDR3 is TGTGCCAGCAGCTTGCGGAACGGCCCCTACAATGAGCAGTTCTTC.

The chain recombines TRBV12-3 or TRBV12-4 with TRBJ2-1; 9 bases align to TRBD1. Unmatched junction bases numbered 2, after V lost 3 bases and J lost 8 bases. The CDR3 is made up of 13 amino acids. CDR3 protein: CASSFRTGDEQFF. CDR3 nucleotide sequence: TGTGCCAGCAGTTTCCGGACAGGGGATGAGCAGTTCTTC.

The chain is built from TRBV28 and TRBJ1-2; the D is unclear. The CDR3 has 13 residues. Trimming shortened V by 3 bases and J by 8 bases, and 13 bases separated the two germline ends. Germline V gives CDR1 MDHEN, CDR2 SYDVKM. As DNA, the CDR3 is TGTGCCAGCAGTTTTAGAGGTGCGGGAGGCTACACCTTC. As protein: CASSFRGAGGYTF.

This clonotype has just a few counts. This chain uses TRBV11-2 with TRBJ2-3, with unresolved D. Germline CDR1 is SGHAT and CDR2 is FQNNGV. V was cut by 5 bases and J by 0 bases, with 12 bases left in between. The CDR3 totals 15 residues. The CDR3 spells CASSPQIISTDTQYF. CDR3 bases: TGTGCCAGCAGCCCCCAAATTATCAGCACAGATACGCAGTATTTT.

The chain joins TRBV12-3 or TRBV12-4 to TRBJ1-5, with 9 bases lining up with TRBD1. V shed 5 bases, J shed 6 bases, and the junction held 8 bases outside the gene matches. CDR3 length: 15 amino acids. CDR3 sequence: CASSLGQGKAQPQHF. CDR3 bases: TGTGCCAGCAGTCTCGGACAGGGGAAGGCTCAGCCCCAGCATTTT.

This clonotype was seen a few times. The chain employs TRBV4-2 and TRBJ2-5, with D possibly matching TRBD1 (6 bases). V was pared by 2 bases and J by 6 bases, with 7 bases between. Germline CDR1 is LGHNA and CDR2 is YNFKEQ. CDR3 length equals 12 residues. CDR3 loop: CASSQQGQTQYF. The CDR3 DNA reads TGTGCCAGCAGCCAACAGGGGCAGACCCAGTACTTC.

This clonotype was counted a few times. The V gene is TRBV5-1, the J gene TRBJ1-5; D not certain. Per germline, CDR1 SGHRS and CDR2 YFSETQ. Trimming removed 5 bases at V and 5 bases at J, with 14 bases between. The CDR3 is 14 amino acids. CDR3 DNA: TGCGCCAGCAGATCCGGTTCTGGCGATCAGCCCCAGCATTTT. It yields the protein CASRSGSGDQPQHF.

CDR3 nucleotide sequence: TGTGCCAGCAGTTTCGGTTGGTTAGACGTGCACTCGGTCTATGGCTACACCTTC. Encoded protein: CASSFGWLDVHSVYGYTF. The rearrangement links TRBV12-3 or TRBV12-4 to TRBJ1-2; no firm D call. The CDR3 covers 18 residues. V gave up 3 bases and J gave up 4 bases, with 24 bases separating them.

This chain links TRBV9 with TRBJ2-7, with D perhaps matching TRBD2 (6 bases). Looked up from germline, CDR1 is SGDLS and CDR2 is YYNGEE. There are 15 residues in the CDR3. Trimming took 0 bases from V and 2 from J, leaving 12 bases between them. The CDR3 nucleotides are TGTGCCAGCAGCGTAGATCCGGGAGTTGCCTACGAGCAGTACTTC. The encoded protein is CASSVDPGVAYEQYF.

To note about this clonotype: One junction end disagrees with the germline gene, perhaps due to a read error. The V gene is TRBV20-1, the J gene TRBJ2-7; 9 bases line up with TRBD1. CDR1 and CDR2 (germline): DFQATT, SNEGSKA (reference sequence). This CDR3 is 17 amino acids long. The CDR3 DNA sequence: TGCTGTGCTAGAGATCTTTCCCTAACAGGGGGCGAGGGCGAGCAGTACTTC. Residues: CCARDLSLTGGEGEQYF.

The sample holds a few counts of this clonotype. V is TRBV7-2 and J is TRBJ2-3, with 12 positions matching TRBD2. The junction had 6 bases not matched to a gene; V was cut back by 4 bases and J by 4 bases. The CDR3 loop spans 16 amino acids. Germline CDR1 SGHTA, CDR2 FQGNSA. CDR3: CASSYLGLAGSDTQYF. The CDR3 DNA follows: TGTGCCAGCAGCTACCTAGGACTAGCGGGGTCAGATACGCAGTATTTT.

This clonotype showed up many times. The chain is built from TRBV20-1 and TRBJ1-1, with D hard to call. Germline-derived CDR1 and CDR2 are DFQATT and SNEGSKA (reference sequence). This CDR3 spans 12 amino acids. V shed 8 bases and J shed 1 base, with 11 bases lying between them. The CDR3 nucleotides read TGCAGTTTTCAGGACTCGAACACTGAAGCTTTCTTT. This sequence encodes CSFQDSNTEAFF.